Detailed here is one TCR beta chain. Per the original methods: Using reference gene primer amplification, nucleated cell counts were estimated. Sequencing was performed with immunoSEQ multiplex PCR; in TCRdb, only in-frame clones are kept and a portion is missing. Clonal size and the V and J genes are those of that table, whereas D and trimming came from the DNA. The table shows about 89,000 clones, with 70% to 85% occurring only once. This specimen belongs to a study of blood T cell repertoires in COVID-19. Study at large: Sites in the United States, Italy and Spain provided acute and convalescent COVID-19 samples. Nucleic acid was either cDNA or gDNA, and it came from T cells, B-cell-depleted T cells, or PBMCs.

Germline V gene data show CDR1 as MNHEY and CDR2 as SVGEGT. The CDR3 is 14 residues long. V gave up 3 bases and J gave up 6 bases; unmatched junction bases: 5. Sequences were obtained from peripheral blood. The clonotype was recovered from a man aged 70 or older with acute or convalescent COVID-19. The V gene is TRBV6-2 or TRBV6-3, the J gene TRBJ1-5, with 7 bases that match TRBD1. Written as DNA, the CDR3 is TGTGCCAGCAGTTATTCGAGGGGGCTTCAGCCCCAGCATTTT. Translation: CASSYSRGLQPQHF.